Presented here are 12 T cell receptor beta chains from one specimen sequenced in a study of T cell responses to AZD1222 COVID-19 vaccine (dated by TCRdb to about 2021). Preparation of the library involved the immunoSEQ multiplex PCR assay. TCRdb's version of the immuneACCESS table is confined to in-frame rearrangements and falls short of the full clone set. An unresolved V gene accounts for under half of the shortfall where checked; the remainder is of unknown origin. A total of about 130,000 clones appear in this sample, around 84% of them only once. Of the sample, less than 15% is held by the ten largest clones. This specimen's time point label, per the study, means: baseline before first vaccination. Sequences were derived from peripheral blood, sampled on day 0 of AZD1222 vaccination. The receptors here all came from an adult in good health.

There are a few counts of this clone. This sequence joins TRBV11-2 and TRBJ1-2; 7 nucleotides align to TRBD1. CDR1 is SGHAT, CDR2 FQNNGV, per germline. The CDR3 spans 14 residues. After removal of 1 base from V and 4 bases from J, the junction contained 3 bases not matched to a gene. The chain's CDR3 is CASSLGRTGYGYTF. The DNA for the CDR3 is TGTGCCAGCAGCTTAGGACGGACAGGCTATGGCTACACCTTC.

The genes are TRBV7-9 and TRBJ2-7, with a weak D call TRBD2 (6 bases). Trimming took 5 bases from V and 6 from J, leaving 14 bases between them. CDR1 is SEHNR and CDR2 is FQNEAQ in the germline V gene (reference sequence). The CDR3 runs to 13 residues. This CDR3 is CASSRVADGEQYF. In DNA, the CDR3 is TGTGCCAGCAGCCGCGTAGCGGACGGCGAGCAGTACTTC.

The chain couples TRBV7-9 to TRBJ1-2; TRBD1 agrees at 7 bases. This CDR3 comprises 15 residues. V shed 6 bases and J 1 base; nucleotides not matched to a gene: 8. Germline V gene lookup returns CDR1 SEHNR and CDR2 FQNEAQ (reference sequence). The CDR3 nucleotides are TGTGCCAGCAGAGGGACAGAGGCTTATAACTATGGCTACACCTTC. Its protein product is CASRGTEAYNYGYTF.

The chain links TRBV6-2 or TRBV6-3 to TRBJ1-2; tentative D call: TRBD1 (6 bases). Per germline, CDR1 MNHEY and CDR2 SVGEGT. The V end lost 5 bases, the J end lost 3 bases, and 10 bases lay between the germline ends. There are 13 residues in the CDR3. In DNA, the CDR3 is TGTGCCAGCAGTAAAGCAGGGGACTATGGCTACACCTTC. This encodes CASSKAGDYGYTF.

This clone was observed a single time. The chain uses TRBV27 and TRBJ1-4; D is perhaps TRBD1 (6 bases). Trimming removed 6 bases at V and 3 bases at J, with 17 bases between. This CDR3 contains 16 residues. The germline V gene encodes CDR1 MNHEY and CDR2 SMNVEV (reference sequence). The CDR3 DNA reads as TGTGCCAGCAGATCACAGGGTCCCGGGTCTAATGAAAAACTGTTTTTT. It encodes CASRSQGPGSNEKLFF.

This clone was counted a single time. The CDR3 DNA reads TGTGCCAGCAGCCAAGATTGGGATACGCAGTATTTT. It codes for CASSQDWDTQYF. This sequence joins TRBV14 and TRBJ2-3; no reliable D call. CDR1 is SGHDN, CDR2 FVKESK, per germline. CDR3 length: 12 amino acids. The V end was cut by 0 bases, the J end by 6 bases, with 4 bases between.

V and J are TRBV18 and TRBJ2-3, with 7 bases aligning to TRBD1. V shed 4 bases, J shed 0 bases, and the junction held 4 bases outside the gene matches. This CDR3 has 15 amino acids. Germline CDR1 KGHSH, CDR2 LQKENI. CDR3 amino acids: CASSRQGGSTDTQYF. CDR3 DNA sequence: TGTGCCAGCTCACGACAGGGCGGGAGCACAGATACGCAGTATTTT.

V gene TRBV20-1 combines with J gene TRBJ1-5; D is unclear. The germline V and J ends were trimmed by 3 bases and 3 bases, with 15 bases remaining between them. CDR3 length: 15 residues. Per germline, CDR1 DFQATT and CDR2 SNEGSKA (reference sequence). This chain's CDR3 is CSASGDLNYNQPQHF. DNA for the CDR3: TGCAGTGCTAGTGGTGACCTGAACTACAATCAGCCCCAGCATTTT.

J is TRBJ1-1 and V is TRBV6-5, with 7 bases that match TRBD1. This CDR3 is 16 amino acids long. Germline V CDR1 and CDR2: MNHEY, SVGAGI. Unmatched junction bases numbered 8, after V lost 0 bases and J lost 4 bases. The CDR3 DNA follows: TGTGCCAGCAGTTACTCGATACCGAGACAGGGCACTGAAGCTTTCTTT. Amino acids: CASSYSIPRQGTEAFF.

A single count supports this clone. The CDR3 DNA is TGTGCCAGCTCGATGACTAGCGGGGCTAACAATGAGCAGTTCTTC. It yields the protein CASSMTSGANNEQFF. This rearrangement joins TRBV18 to TRBJ2-1; 11 nucleotides agree with TRBD2. The germline V gene encodes CDR1 KGHSH and CDR2 LQKENI. The V gene end was trimmed by 6 bases and the J gene end by 5 bases; junction bases not matched to a gene: 6. The CDR3 has 15 amino acids.

This clone has a handful of counts. The chain links TRBV29-1 to TRBJ1-1, with 8 nucleotides matching TRBD1. Germline V gene sequence: CDR1 SQVTM, CDR2 ANQGSEA. V lost 0 bases and J lost 10; bases outside the gene matches: 10. The CDR3 has 14 amino acids. In nucleotides, the CDR3 is TGCAGCGTTGAAGACCAACAGGGGGGAAAGGGAGCTTTCTTT. This translates into CSVEDQQGGKGAFF.

This chain links TRBV7-2 with TRBJ2-7; 9 positions agree with TRBD2. The germline CDR1 and CDR2 sequences are SGHTA and FQGNSA. J gave up 3 bases and V 1 base, and 4 bases lay outside the gene matches. There are 15 residues in the CDR3. The CDR3 sequence is CASSLVRSGGYEQYF. The CDR3 DNA follows: TGTGCCAGCAGCTTAGTGCGTAGCGGGGGCTACGAGCAGTACTTC.